Listed below are T cell receptor beta chains from one sample, sequenced in a study of blood T cell repertoires in COVID-19. The repertoire was sequenced with immunoSEQ multiplex PCR; TCRdb's copy has only in-frame clones and lacks some. The sample has 200,000 to 250,000 clones; approximately 85% are singletons. Sequenced sample: peripheral blood. Every receptor here comes from a woman aged 80 or older with COVID-19, enrolled during active disease. Each CDR3 is given without its conserved first and last residue. The size entry is marked missing in some rows and otherwise reads once, few, many or a size class.

ASSQEGGNSPLH NA TRBV4-1
ASSLFGTGVYGYT NA TRBV28
ASSFAATGKRGETQY NA TRBV5-6
ASSRRGSQETQY NA TRBV27
ASRAGTGYGYT few TRBV5-8
ASSLRQIYGYT NA TRBV12-3/TRBV12-4
ASRYGLSYEQY NA TRBV12-3/TRBV12-4
ASSLAGAYNEQF once TRBV3-1/TRBV3-2
AVRDRGGDEQY once TRBV6-5
ASSDSMYNEQF NA TRBV6-4
ASSFSSGGQETQY NA TRBV5-1
ASSSYGESEAF NA TRBV12-3/TRBV12-4
ASSLNTGGYSPLH NA TRBV7-2
ASSLGRTGRTEAF NA TRBV7-9
ASSYVGGSSTDTQY NA TRBV11-2
ASSPGTVDTEAF NA TRBV18
ASSSPKDTQY NA TRBV28
AGRSGTANTEAF NA TRBV5-1
ASRGLADTQY NA TRBV11-2